This T cell receptor beta chain was documented in a study of control samples from healthy donors and cancer patients. Some clones are missing from TCRdb's copy, which holds only in-frame ones; the method was immunoSEQ multiplex PCR. The sample yields around 130,000 clones, approximately 90% seen once. Germline lookup yields CDR1 SGDLS and CDR2 YYNGEE. Trimming took off 4 bases at V and 9 bases at J, with 15 bases between the two ends. The CDR3 sequence is 13 residues long. V gene TRBV9 combines with J gene TRBJ2-3; perhaps TRBD2 as D (6 bases). This clonotype originated in a man aged 45-60 years in good health. The sequenced material came from blood. The CDR3 reads CASSLGWGETQYF. The CDR3 DNA follows: TGTGCCAGCAGCCTAGGGTGGGGGGAAACGCAGTATTTT.